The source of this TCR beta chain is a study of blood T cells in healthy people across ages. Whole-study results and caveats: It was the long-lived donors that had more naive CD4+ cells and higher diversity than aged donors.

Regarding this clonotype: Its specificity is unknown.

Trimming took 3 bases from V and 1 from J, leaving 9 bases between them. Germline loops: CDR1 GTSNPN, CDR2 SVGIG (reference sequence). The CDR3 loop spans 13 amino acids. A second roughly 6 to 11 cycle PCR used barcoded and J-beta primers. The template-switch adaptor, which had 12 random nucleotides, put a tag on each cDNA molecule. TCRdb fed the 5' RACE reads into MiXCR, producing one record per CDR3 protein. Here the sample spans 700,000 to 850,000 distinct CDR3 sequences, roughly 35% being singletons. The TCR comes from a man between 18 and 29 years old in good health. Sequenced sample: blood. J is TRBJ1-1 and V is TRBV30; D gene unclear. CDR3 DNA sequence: TGTGCCTGGAGCCGGAACCCGAACACTGAAGCTTTCTTT. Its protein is CAWSRNPNTEAFF.